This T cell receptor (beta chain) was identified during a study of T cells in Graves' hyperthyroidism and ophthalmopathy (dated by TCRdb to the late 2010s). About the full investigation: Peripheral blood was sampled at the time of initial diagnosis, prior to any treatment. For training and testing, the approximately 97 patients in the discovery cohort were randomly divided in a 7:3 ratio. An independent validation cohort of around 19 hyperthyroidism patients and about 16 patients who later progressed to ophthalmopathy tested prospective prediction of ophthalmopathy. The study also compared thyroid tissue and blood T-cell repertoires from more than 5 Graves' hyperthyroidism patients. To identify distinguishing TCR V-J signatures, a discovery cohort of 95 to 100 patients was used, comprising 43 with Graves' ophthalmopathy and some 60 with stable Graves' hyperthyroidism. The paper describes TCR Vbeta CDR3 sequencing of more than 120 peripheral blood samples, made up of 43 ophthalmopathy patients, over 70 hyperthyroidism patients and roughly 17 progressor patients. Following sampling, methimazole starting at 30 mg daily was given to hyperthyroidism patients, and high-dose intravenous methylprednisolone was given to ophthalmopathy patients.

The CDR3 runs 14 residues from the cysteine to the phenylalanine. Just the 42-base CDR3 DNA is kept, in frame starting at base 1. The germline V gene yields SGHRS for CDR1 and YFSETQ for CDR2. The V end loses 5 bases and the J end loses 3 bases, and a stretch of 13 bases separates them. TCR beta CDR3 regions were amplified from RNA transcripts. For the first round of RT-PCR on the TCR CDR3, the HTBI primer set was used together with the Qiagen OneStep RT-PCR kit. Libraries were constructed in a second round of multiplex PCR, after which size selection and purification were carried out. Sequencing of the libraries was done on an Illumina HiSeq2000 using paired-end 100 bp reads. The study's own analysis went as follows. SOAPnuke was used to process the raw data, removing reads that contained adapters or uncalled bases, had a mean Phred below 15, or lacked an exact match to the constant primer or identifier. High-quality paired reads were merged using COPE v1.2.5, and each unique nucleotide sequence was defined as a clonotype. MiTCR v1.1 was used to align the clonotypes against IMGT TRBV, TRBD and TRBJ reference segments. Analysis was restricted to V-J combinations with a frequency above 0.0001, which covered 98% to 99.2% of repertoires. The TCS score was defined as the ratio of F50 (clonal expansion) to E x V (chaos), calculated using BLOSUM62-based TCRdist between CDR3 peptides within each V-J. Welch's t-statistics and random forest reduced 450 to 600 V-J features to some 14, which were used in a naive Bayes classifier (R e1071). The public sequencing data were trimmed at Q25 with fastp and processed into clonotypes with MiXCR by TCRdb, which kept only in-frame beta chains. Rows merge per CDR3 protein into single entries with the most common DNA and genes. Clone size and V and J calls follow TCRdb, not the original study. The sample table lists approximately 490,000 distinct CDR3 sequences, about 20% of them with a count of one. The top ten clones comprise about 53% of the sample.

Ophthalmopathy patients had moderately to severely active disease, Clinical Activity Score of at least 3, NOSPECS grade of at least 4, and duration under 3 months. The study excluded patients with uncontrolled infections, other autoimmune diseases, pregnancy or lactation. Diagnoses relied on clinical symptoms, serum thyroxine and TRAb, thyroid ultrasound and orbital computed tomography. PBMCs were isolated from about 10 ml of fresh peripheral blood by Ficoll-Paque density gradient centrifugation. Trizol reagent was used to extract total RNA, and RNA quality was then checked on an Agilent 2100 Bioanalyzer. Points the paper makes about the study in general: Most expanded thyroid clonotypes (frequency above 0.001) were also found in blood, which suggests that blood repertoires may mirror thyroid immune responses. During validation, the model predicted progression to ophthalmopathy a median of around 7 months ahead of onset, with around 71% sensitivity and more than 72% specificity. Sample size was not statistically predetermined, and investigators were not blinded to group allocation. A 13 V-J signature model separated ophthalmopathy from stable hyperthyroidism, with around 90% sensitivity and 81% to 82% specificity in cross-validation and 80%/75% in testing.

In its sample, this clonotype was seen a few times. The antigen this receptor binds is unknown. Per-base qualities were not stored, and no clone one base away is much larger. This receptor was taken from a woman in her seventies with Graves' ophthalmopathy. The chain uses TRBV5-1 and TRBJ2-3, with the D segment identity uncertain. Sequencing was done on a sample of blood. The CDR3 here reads CASRGKGWTDTQYF. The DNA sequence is TGCGCCAGCAGAGGGAAGGGATGGACAGATACGCAGTATTTT.